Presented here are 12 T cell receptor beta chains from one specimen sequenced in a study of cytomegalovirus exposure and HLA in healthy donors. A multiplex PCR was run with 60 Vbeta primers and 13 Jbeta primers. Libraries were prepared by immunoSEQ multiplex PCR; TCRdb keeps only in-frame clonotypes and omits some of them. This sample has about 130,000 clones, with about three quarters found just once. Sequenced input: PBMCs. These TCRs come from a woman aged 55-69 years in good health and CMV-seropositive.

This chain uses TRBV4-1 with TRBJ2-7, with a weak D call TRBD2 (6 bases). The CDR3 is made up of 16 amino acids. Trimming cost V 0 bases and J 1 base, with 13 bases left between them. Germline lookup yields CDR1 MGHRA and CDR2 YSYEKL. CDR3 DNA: TGCGCCAGCAGCCAAGACGCGCCGGGGGATTCCTACGAGCAGTACTTC. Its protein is CASSQDAPGDSYEQYF.

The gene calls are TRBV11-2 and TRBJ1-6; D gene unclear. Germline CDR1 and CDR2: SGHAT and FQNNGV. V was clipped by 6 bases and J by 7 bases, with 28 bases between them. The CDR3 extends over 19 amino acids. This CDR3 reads CASSFFPLDGPISNSPLHF. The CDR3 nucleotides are TGTGCCAGCAGTTTTTTTCCCCTGGATGGGCCGATTTCGAATTCACCCCTCCACTTT.

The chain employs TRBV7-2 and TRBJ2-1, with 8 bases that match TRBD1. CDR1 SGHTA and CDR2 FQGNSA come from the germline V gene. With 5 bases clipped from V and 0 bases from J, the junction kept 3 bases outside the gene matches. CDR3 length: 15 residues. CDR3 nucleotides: TGTGCCAGCAGCAGGACAGGGAACTCCTACAATGAGCAGTTCTTC. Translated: CASSRTGNSYNEQFF.

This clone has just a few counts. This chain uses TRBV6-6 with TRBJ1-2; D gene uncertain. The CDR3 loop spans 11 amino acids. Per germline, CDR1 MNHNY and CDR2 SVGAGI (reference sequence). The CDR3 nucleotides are TGTGCGGCAGATTCACCCTATGGCTACACCTTC. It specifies CAADSPYGYTF.

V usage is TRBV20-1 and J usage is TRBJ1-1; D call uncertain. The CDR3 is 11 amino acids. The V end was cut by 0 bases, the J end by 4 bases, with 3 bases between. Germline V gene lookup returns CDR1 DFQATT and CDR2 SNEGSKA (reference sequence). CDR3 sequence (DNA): TGCAGTGCTAGAGATCGCACTGAAGCTTTCTTT. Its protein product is CSARDRTEAFF.

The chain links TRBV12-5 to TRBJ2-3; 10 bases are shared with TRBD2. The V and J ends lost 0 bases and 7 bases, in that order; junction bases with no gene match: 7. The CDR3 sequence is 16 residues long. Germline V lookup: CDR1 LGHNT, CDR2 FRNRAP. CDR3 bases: TGTGCTAGTGGTTTGGTCGCCCCTAGCGGGGGACATACGCAGTATTTT. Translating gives CASGLVAPSGGHTQYF.

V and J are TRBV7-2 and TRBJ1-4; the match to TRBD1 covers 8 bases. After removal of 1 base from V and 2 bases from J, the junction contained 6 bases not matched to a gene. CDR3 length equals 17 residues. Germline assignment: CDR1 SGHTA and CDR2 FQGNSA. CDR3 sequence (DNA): TGTGCCAGCAGCTTAGGACAGGGGATGTGGACTAATGAAAAACTGTTTTTT. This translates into CASSLGQGMWTNEKLFF.

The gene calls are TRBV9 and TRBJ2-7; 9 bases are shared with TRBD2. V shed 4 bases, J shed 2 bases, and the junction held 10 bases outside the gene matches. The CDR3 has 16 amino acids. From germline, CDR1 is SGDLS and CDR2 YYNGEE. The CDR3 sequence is CASSPERGARTYEQYF. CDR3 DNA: TGTGCCAGCAGCCCCGAGCGGGGGGCGCGGACCTACGAGCAGTACTTC.

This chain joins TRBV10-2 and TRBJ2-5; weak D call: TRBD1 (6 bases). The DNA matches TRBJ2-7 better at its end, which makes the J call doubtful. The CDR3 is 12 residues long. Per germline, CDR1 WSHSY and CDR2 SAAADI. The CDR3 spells CASSQGRYEQYF. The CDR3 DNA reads TGCGCCAGCAGTCAGGGGCGCTACGAGCAGTACTTC.

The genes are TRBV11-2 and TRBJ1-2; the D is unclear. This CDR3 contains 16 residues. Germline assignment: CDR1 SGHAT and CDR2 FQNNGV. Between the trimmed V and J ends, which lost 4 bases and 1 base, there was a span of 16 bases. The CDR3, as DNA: TGTGCCAGCAGCTCCTTACTTACGGGGTTTAACTATGGCTACACCTTC. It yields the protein CASSSLLTGFNYGYTF.

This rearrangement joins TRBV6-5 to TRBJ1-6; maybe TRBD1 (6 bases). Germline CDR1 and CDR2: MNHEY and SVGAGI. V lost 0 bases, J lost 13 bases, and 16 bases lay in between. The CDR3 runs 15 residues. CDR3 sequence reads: CASSYSKGGPRPLHF. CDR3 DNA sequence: TGTGCCAGCAGTTACTCGAAGGGGGGGCCTCGGCCCCTCCACTTT.

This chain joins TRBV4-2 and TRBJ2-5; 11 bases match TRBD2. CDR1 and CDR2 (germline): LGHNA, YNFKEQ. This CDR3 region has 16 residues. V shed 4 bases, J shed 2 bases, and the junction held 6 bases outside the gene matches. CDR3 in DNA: TGTGCCAGCAGCCCCGAACGGACTAGCGGGCAAGAGACCCAGTACTTC. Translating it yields CASSPERTSGQETQYF.